These 19 T cell receptor beta chains originate from one sample sequenced in a study of T cell changes during pregnancy in multiple sclerosis. The method was immunoSEQ multiplex PCR; TCRdb's version includes in-frame clones alone and lacks a portion of them. The sample holds about 49,000 clones, roughly 94% seen once. The source material was CD8+ T cells from peripheral blood mononuclear cells, sampled before pregnancy. The source is a female donor with multiple sclerosis, enrolled in a pregnancy study.

The chain uses TRBV13 and TRBJ2-7, with D perhaps TRBD1 (5 bases). This CDR3 is 14 amino acids long. Trimming took 4 bases from V and 2 from J, leaving 12 bases between them. Germline lookup yields CDR1 PRHDT and CDR2 FYEKMQ (reference sequence). In nucleotides, the CDR3 is TGTGCCAGCAGCTACGGACAAGGCACCTACGAGCAGTACTTC. Protein sequence: CASSYGQGTYEQYF.

The rearrangement links TRBV7-9 to TRBJ1-2; D is ambiguous. The V end lost 1 base, the J end lost 1 base, and 10 bases lay between the germline ends. The germline V gene encodes CDR1 SEHNR and CDR2 FQNEAQ (reference sequence). CDR3 length: 15 residues. The CDR3 loop is CASSLGSVNNYGYTF. The CDR3, as DNA: TGTGCCAGCAGCTTAGGAAGCGTAAATAACTATGGCTACACCTTC.

V usage is TRBV4-1 and J usage is TRBJ2-7; D remains ambiguous. Germline loops: CDR1 MGHRA, CDR2 YSYEKL. The CDR3 loop spans 15 amino acids. Between the trimmed V and J ends, which lost 2 bases and 4 bases, there was a span of 15 bases. This chain's CDR3 is CASSQIASSDYEQYF. CDR3 bases: TGCGCCAGCAGCCAAATAGCCTCAAGCGATTACGAGCAGTACTTC.

V usage is TRBV27 and J usage is TRBJ2-5; 8 positions agree with TRBD1. Germline V gene lookup returns CDR1 MNHEY and CDR2 SMNVEV (reference sequence). The V gene end was trimmed by 0 bases and the J gene end by 4 bases; junction bases not matched to a gene: 4. The CDR3 runs 15 residues. The CDR3 sequence: CASSLSSGQVETQYF. CDR3 coding DNA: TGTGCCAGCAGTTTATCCTCGGGACAGGTAGAGACCCAGTACTTC.

J is TRBJ2-7 and V is TRBV11-2, with 7 nucleotides matching TRBD1. CDR3 length: 17 residues. Trimming took 4 bases from V and 2 from J; bases not matched to a gene: 14. Germline V CDR1 and CDR2: SGHAT, FQNNGV. The CDR3 DNA follows: TGTGCCAGCAGCTCCCTTCAACAGGGGCGTAGTGCCTACGAGCAGTACTTC. Its translation is CASSSLQQGRSAYEQYF.

The chain carries TRBV27 and TRBJ1-3; D is uncertain. Germline-derived CDR1 and CDR2 are MNHEY and SMNVEV (reference sequence). CDR3 size: 14 residues. V was pared by 2 bases and J by 4 bases, with 9 bases between. CDR3 in DNA: TGTGCCAGCAGTTTAACCGGGTACGGAAACACCATATATTTT. Translating gives CASSLTGYGNTIYF.

CDR3 nucleotide sequence: TGCGCCAGCAGTGAACAAGCGGGTTACAATGAGCAGTTCTTC. Translation gives CASSEQAGYNEQFF. The chain couples TRBV10-1 to TRBJ2-1; a weak D match, TRBD2 (6 bases). The germline CDR1 and CDR2 sequences are WNHNN and SYGVQD (reference sequence). There are 14 residues in the CDR3. V lost 3 bases and J lost 4, with 10 bases in between.

J is TRBJ2-7 and V is TRBV5-1, with TRBD2 matching over 8 bases. After removal of 0 bases from V and 5 bases from J, the junction contained 10 bases not matched to a gene. The CDR3 covers 16 residues. Germline V CDR1 and CDR2: SGHRS, YFSETQ. The CDR3 reads CASSLAKSGSSHEQYF. Written as DNA, the CDR3 is TGCGCCAGCAGCTTGGCCAAAAGCGGGAGCTCTCACGAGCAGTACTTC.

This chain connects TRBV5-1 to TRBJ2-1; D is unresolved. The V end was cut by 0 bases, the J end by 3 bases, with 7 bases between. This CDR3 region has 14 residues. The germline gives CDR1 SGHRS, CDR2 YFSETQ. CDR3: CASSLDGLYNEQFF. As DNA, the CDR3 is TGCGCCAGCAGCTTGGACGGTCTCTACAATGAGCAGTTCTTC.

The chain recombines TRBV19 with TRBJ2-1; possible D gene TRBD2, 6 bases. This CDR3 region has 15 residues. The germline CDR1 and CDR2 sequences are LNHDA and SQIVND (reference sequence). The germline V and J ends were trimmed by 0 bases and 4 bases, with 10 bases remaining between them. The CDR3 loop is CASSIDLGTYNEQFF. The CDR3 DNA follows: TGTGCCAGTAGTATAGACCTCGGGACTTACAATGAGCAGTTCTTC.

The chain has TRBV19 and TRBJ1-1, with TRBD1 as a possible D gene (6 bases). V lost 3 bases to trimming and J lost 1 base, with 12 bases between them. The CDR3 totals 15 residues. Germline CDR1 and CDR2: LNHDA and SQIVND (reference sequence). The CDR3 is CASSIKTGRNTEAFF. The CDR3 DNA sequence: TGTGCCAGTAGTATCAAGACAGGCCGGAACACTGAAGCTTTCTTT. The variable domain in full, with the rest retrieved from reference TRBV19 and TRBJ1-1, is DGGITQSPKYLFRKEGQNVTLSCEQNLNHDAMYWYRQDPGQGLRLIYYSQIVNDFQKGDIAEGYSVSREKKESFPLTVTSAQKNPTAFYLCASSIKTGRNTEAFFGQGTRLTVV.

This chain connects TRBV9 to TRBJ2-1; 8 bases match TRBD1. The CDR3 is 15 residues long. Germline-derived CDR1 and CDR2 are SGDLS and YYNGEE. The V gene end was trimmed by 3 bases and the J gene end by 0 bases; junction bases not matched to a gene: 2. The CDR3 sequence is CASSGDRGSYNEQFF. The CDR3 nucleotides read TGTGCCAGCAGCGGCGACAGGGGCTCCTACAATGAGCAGTTCTTC. The full variable domain, completed using reference TRBV9 and TRBJ2-1, is DSGVTQTPKHLITATGQRVTLRCSPRSGDLSVYWYQQSLDQGLQFLIQYYNGEERAKGNILERFSAQQFPDLHSELNLSSLELGDSALYFCASSGDRGSYNEQFFGPGTRLTVL.

The J gene is TRBJ2-2, the V gene TRBV6-5; D is ambiguous. This CDR3 spans 11 amino acids. Trimming pared 2 bases from V and 7 bases from J, leaving 2 bases between. Germline V gives CDR1 MNHEY, CDR2 SVGAGI. In DNA, the CDR3 is TGTGCCAGCAGTTACCGCGGGGAGCTGTTTTTT. Residues: CASSYRGELFF.

The gene calls are TRBV27 and TRBJ1-4, with TRBD1 matching 9 bases. Trimming at V came to 5 bases and at J to 14 bases, leaving 9 bases not matched to a gene. CDR1 is MNHEY, CDR2 SMNVEV, per germline (reference sequence). This CDR3 spans 13 amino acids. CDR3 DNA: TGTGCCAGCAGTCCAGGGACAGGGCGACATCTGTTTTTT. It encodes CASSPGTGRHLFF.

V usage is TRBV27 and J usage is TRBJ1-1; D is possibly TRBD1 (6 bases). Germline-derived CDR1 and CDR2 are MNHEY and SMNVEV (reference sequence). The CDR3 is 13 residues long. V was trimmed by 6 bases and J by 3 bases, leaving 11 bases between them. The CDR3 is CASSDRSDTEAFF. The CDR3 DNA sequence: TGTGCCAGCAGCGACAGGTCCGACACTGAAGCTTTCTTT.

The chain links TRBV15 to TRBJ2-7, with TRBD1 identical over 7 bases. Germline values: CDR1 LNHNV, CDR2 YYDKDF (reference sequence). CDR3 length: 16 residues. V lost 5 bases and J lost 1; bases outside the gene matches: 11. CDR3 coding DNA: TGTGCCACCAGCGGACCCCGACAGGGTCGGTCCTACGAGCAGTACTTC. Translation: CATSGPRQGRSYEQYF.

The chain uses TRBV10-2 and TRBJ2-7; 8 bases fit TRBD2. With V trimmed by 4 bases and J by 6 bases, 5 bases remained unmatched. CDR1 is WSHSY, CDR2 SAAADI, per germline. The CDR3 spans 13 residues. The CDR3 DNA reads TGCGCCAGCAGTGGAGGGCTAGCGGGCGAGCAGTACTTC. This sequence encodes CASSGGLAGEQYF.

The chain joins TRBV7-2 to TRBJ2-7; 13 nucleotides match TRBD2. The germline V gene encodes CDR1 SGHTA and CDR2 FQGNSA. The CDR3 is 18 amino acids. V was pared by 1 base and J by 7 bases, with 13 bases of the junction left unmatched. CDR3 in DNA: TGTGCCAGCAGCTTAGGGACTAGCGGGAGTCTCTCAGTTGGGGAGCAGTACTTC. Protein: CASSLGTSGSLSVGEQYF.

This sequence joins TRBV19 and TRBJ1-2; a possible D gene is TRBD1 (5 bases). The CDR3 spans 13 residues. The germline gives CDR1 LNHDA, CDR2 SQIVND (reference sequence). The V end lost 3 bases, the J end lost 2 bases, and 7 bases lay between the germline ends. The CDR3 loop reads CASSMAGNYGYTF. The CDR3 nucleotides are TGTGCCAGTAGTATGGCAGGGAACTATGGCTACACCTTC.